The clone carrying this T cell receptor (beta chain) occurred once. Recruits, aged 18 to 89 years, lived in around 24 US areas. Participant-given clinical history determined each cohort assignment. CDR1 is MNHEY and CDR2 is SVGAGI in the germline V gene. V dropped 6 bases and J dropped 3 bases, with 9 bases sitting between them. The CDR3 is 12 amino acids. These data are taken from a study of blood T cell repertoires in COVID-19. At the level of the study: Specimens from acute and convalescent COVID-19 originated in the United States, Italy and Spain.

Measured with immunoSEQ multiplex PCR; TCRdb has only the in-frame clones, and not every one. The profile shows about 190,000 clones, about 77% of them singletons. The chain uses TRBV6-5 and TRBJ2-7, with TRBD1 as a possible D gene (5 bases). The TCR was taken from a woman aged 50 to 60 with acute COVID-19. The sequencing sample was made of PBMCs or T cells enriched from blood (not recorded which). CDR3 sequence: CASRATVYEQYV. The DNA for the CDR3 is TGTGCCAGCAGGGCGACAGTCTACGAGCAGTACGTC.